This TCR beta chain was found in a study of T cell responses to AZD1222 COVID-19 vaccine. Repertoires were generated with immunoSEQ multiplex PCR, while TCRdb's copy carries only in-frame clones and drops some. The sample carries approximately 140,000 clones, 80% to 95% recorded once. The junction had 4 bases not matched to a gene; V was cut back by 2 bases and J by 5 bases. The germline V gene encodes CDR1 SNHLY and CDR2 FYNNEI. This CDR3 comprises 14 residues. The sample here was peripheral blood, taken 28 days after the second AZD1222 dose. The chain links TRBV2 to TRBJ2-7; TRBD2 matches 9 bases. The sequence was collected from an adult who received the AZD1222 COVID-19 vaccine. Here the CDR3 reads CASSERLAGHEQYF. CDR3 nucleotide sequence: TGTGCCAGCAGTGAAAGGCTAGCGGGACACGAGCAGTACTTC.